This T cell receptor beta chain stems from a study of control samples from healthy donors and cancer patients. Trimming removed 3 bases at V and 3 bases at J, with 14 bases between. Germline CDR1 and CDR2: LNHDA and SQIVND (reference sequence). This CDR3 is 15 amino acids long. TCRdb's copy holds only in-frame clones and misses some; the assay was immunoSEQ multiplex PCR. This sample carries some 140,000 clones, just under 90% of them seen once, and the ten largest clones take roughly 7.8%. This chain uses TRBV19 with TRBJ1-2; D might be TRBD1 (5 bases). The sequence came from a man aged 45 to 65 with head and neck cancer. Specimen: PBMCs. The CDR3 here is CASSMQGRSDYGYTF. CDR3 bases: TGTGCCAGTAGTATGCAGGGCAGGAGTGACTATGGCTACACCTTC.